The 32 T cell receptor beta chains below all came from one sample that was sequenced in a study of T cell repertoires in cytomegalovirus infection. TCRdb used MiXCR to reprocess the reads, holding one entry per CDR3 protein. The data contain 150,000 to 200,000 distinct CDR3 sequences, around 20% of them singletons. The material sequenced was PBMCs. Receptors originate from a human donor in good health (CMV status not recorded). Some clones in this sample may be carry-over from other donors' samples.

This clonotype was picked up a small number of times. The chain combines TRBV9 with TRBJ2-5; 14 bases are shared with TRBD2. Per the germline V gene, CDR1 is SGDLS and CDR2 is YYNGEE. The CDR3 is 17 residues long. Trimming at V came to 4 bases and at J to 5 bases, leaving 10 bases not matched to a gene. The CDR3 nucleotides are TGTGCCAGCAGCCCCCTGGTGACTAGCGGGGGGGGTGAGACCCAGTACTTC. Translation gives CASSPLVTSGGGETQYF.

This clonotype was counted ten times or more. V is TRBV5-6 and J is TRBJ1-5; the D gene is possibly TRBD1 (5 bases). The V end was cut by 4 bases, the J end by 7 bases, with 9 bases between. This CDR3 has 12 amino acids. Germline lookup yields CDR1 SGHDT and CDR2 YYEEEE. The CDR3 region is CASSGGGQPQHF. The DNA for the CDR3 is TGTGCCAGCAGCGGGGGGGGGCAGCCCCAGCATTTT.

The gene calls are TRBV10-1 and TRBJ2-3; TRBD1 might be the D (6 bases). The length of the CDR3 is 14 residues. V was cut by 3 bases and J by 6 bases, with 13 bases left in between. Germline V lookup: CDR1 WNHNN, CDR2 SYGVQD (reference sequence). This chain's CDR3 is CASSELGASDTQYF. The CDR3 region has the DNA TGCGCCAGCAGTGAATTGGGGGCGAGCGATACGCAGTATTTT.

Many counts were recorded for this clonotype. The chain is built from TRBV6-1 and TRBJ1-2, with TRBD1 identical over 8 bases. V trimming: 5 bases; J trimming: 4 bases; junction bases outside the gene matches: 12. The CDR3 extends over 16 amino acids. The germline CDR1 and CDR2 sequences are MNHNS and SASEGT. CDR3 region: CASSSGGAPALYGYTF. In nucleotides, the CDR3 is TGTGCCAGCAGTTCAGGGGGCGCACCGGCTCTCTATGGCTACACCTTC.

This clonotype has just a few counts. The V call is TRBV7-6, the J call TRBJ1-1, with D possibly being TRBD1 (5 bases). The V end lost 5 bases, the J end lost 4 bases, and 11 bases lay between the germline ends. Germline CDR1 and CDR2: SGHVS and FNYEAQ. The CDR3 runs 13 residues. The CDR3 reads CASSPRVSTEAFF. The CDR3 nucleotides are TGTGCCAGCAGCCCCAGGGTGAGCACTGAAGCTTTCTTT.

This clonotype was seen at least ten times. This chain connects TRBV7-2 to TRBJ1-3; 9 positions match TRBD1. The V and J ends lost 8 bases and 0 bases, in that order; junction bases with no gene match: 2. This CDR3 is built from 14 residues. The germline CDR1 and CDR2 sequences are SGHTA and FQGNSA. The CDR3 protein is CASSTGGSGNTIYF. In nucleotides, the CDR3 is TGTGCCAGCTCGACAGGGGGCTCTGGAAACACCATATATTTT.

This clonotype was seen many times. The chain joins TRBV11-1 to TRBJ2-5; maybe TRBD1 (5 bases). Germline assignment: CDR1 SGHAT and CDR2 FQDESV (reference sequence). The germline V and J ends were trimmed by 4 bases and 4 bases, with 7 bases remaining between them. This CDR3 spans 12 amino acids. CDR3 coding DNA: TGTGCCAGCAGCTCCGACAGAGAGACCCAGTACTTC. Protein: CASSSDRETQYF.

The rearrangement links TRBV5-1 to TRBJ2-2; D gene unclear. Germline V gives CDR1 SGHRS, CDR2 YFSETQ. The CDR3 totals 14 residues. Trimming took off 2 bases at V and 0 bases at J, with 5 bases between the two ends. This CDR3 reads CASSLTTNTGELFF. The DNA of the CDR3 is TGCGCCAGCAGCTTAACAACGAACACCGGGGAGCTGTTTTTT.

In its sample, this clonotype was seen many times. V and J are TRBV7-9 and TRBJ1-1; D remains ambiguous. V was shortened by 3 bases and J by 3 bases, with 8 bases between the two germline ends. Germline assignment: CDR1 SEHNR and CDR2 FQNEAQ (reference sequence). This CDR3 spans 13 amino acids. CDR3 sequence reads: CASSFPLDTEAFF. The CDR3 nucleotides are TGTGCCAGCAGCTTCCCCTTGGACACTGAAGCTTTCTTT.

The chain carries TRBV19 and TRBJ2-2; 10 nucleotides match TRBD1. This CDR3 has 15 amino acids. After removal of 6 bases from V and 7 bases from J, the junction contained 8 bases not matched to a gene. Germline loops: CDR1 LNHDA, CDR2 SQIVND (reference sequence). CDR3 region: CASRTRQGAGGELFF. CDR3 sequence (DNA): TGTGCCAGTAGAACCAGACAGGGGGCTGGCGGGGAGCTGTTTTTT.

This clonotype was recorded a few times. The genes are TRBV11-2 and TRBJ1-1; 8 nucleotides agree with TRBD1. This CDR3 has 13 amino acids. Per the germline V gene, CDR1 is SGHAT and CDR2 is FQNNGV. The J segment lost 1 base and the V segment lost 8 bases, leaving 3 bases of the junction unmatched. The CDR3 protein is CASGGQGNTEAFF. DNA for the CDR3: TGTGCCAGCGGCGGACAGGGGAACACTGAAGCTTTCTTT.

The rearrangement links TRBV29-1 to TRBJ1-2; D is undetermined. CDR3 length equals 15 residues. V lost 6 bases and J lost 4, with 21 bases in between. Germline V CDR1 and CDR2: SQVTM, ANQGSEA. This CDR3 is CSVVKDPTHSYGYTF. The CDR3 DNA is TGCAGCGTGGTCAAGGACCCCACACACTCCTATGGCTACACCTTC.

This clonotype was seen a handful of times. The rearrangement joins TRBV20-1 to TRBJ2-6, with D perhaps matching TRBD1 (8 bases). This CDR3 is 17 amino acids long. In germline, CDR1 is DFQATT, CDR2 SNEGSKA (reference sequence). V was clipped by 5 bases and J by 2 bases, with 19 bases between them. CDR3 in DNA: TGCAGTGCTGGGGAGGGACAGGACGCTACTGGGGCCAACGTCCTGACTTTC. Protein product: CSAGEGQDATGANVLTF.

The chain has TRBV6-5 and TRBJ1-4, with 8 bases that match TRBD1. V was pared by 2 bases and J by 8 bases, with 13 bases of the junction left unmatched. Germline V gene lookup returns CDR1 MNHEY and CDR2 SVGAGI. The CDR3 consists of 17 residues. CDR3 in DNA: TGTGCCAGCAGTTACCGGTCCGCAGGGGGCGCGGGAGAAAAACTGTTTTTT. Residues: CASSYRSAGGAGEKLFF.

This clonotype was recorded many times. The V gene is TRBV12-3 or TRBV12-4, the J gene TRBJ1-5, with 8 bases identical to TRBD1. Trimming took 4 bases from V and 1 from J; bases not matched to a gene: 0. The CDR3 is 14 residues long. CDR3 sequence (DNA): TGTGCCAGCAGTTACAGGGGGAGCAATCAGCCCCAGCATTTT. Its translation is CASSYRGSNQPQHF.

This chain links TRBV18 with TRBJ1-1; perhaps TRBD1 as D (6 bases). This CDR3 has 14 residues. The V and J ends lost 3 bases and 5 bases respectively, with 13 bases between them. CDR1 and CDR2 from the germline V gene are KGHSH and LQKENI. The chain's CDR3 is CASSPTGEETEAFF. The CDR3 DNA reads as TGTGCCAGCTCACCGACAGGTGAGGAGACTGAAGCTTTCTTT.

In this sample, this clonotype turned up many times. V is TRBV12-3 or TRBV12-4 and J is TRBJ2-2; D ambiguous. V was cut by 6 bases and J by 4 bases, with 9 bases left in between. This CDR3 has 13 residues. The CDR3 protein is CASSLSSTGELFF. CDR3 DNA sequence: TGTGCCAGCAGCTTATCATCCACCGGGGAGCTGTTTTTT.

This clonotype was found many times. The chain carries TRBV7-8 and TRBJ2-1, with TRBD2 matching 8 bases. The germline gives CDR1 SGHVS, CDR2 FQNEAQ. The CDR3 loop spans 16 amino acids. J was trimmed by 6 bases and V by 7 bases; bases with no gene match: 14. The CDR3: CASNSIRGAGGNEQFF. For the CDR3, the DNA is TGTGCCAGCAACTCTATAAGGGGGGCGGGGGGCAATGAGCAGTTCTTC.

This clonotype was seen at least ten times. This rearrangement joins TRBV7-2 to TRBJ1-2; no definite D call. Per the germline V gene, CDR1 is SGHTA and CDR2 is FQGNSA. The ends were cut back, 3 bases at V and 0 bases at J, with 8 bases in the middle. There are 14 residues in the CDR3. CDR3 nucleotides: TGTGCCAGCAGCTTGGTCACGACTAACTATGGCTACACCTTC. This gives the protein CASSLVTTNYGYTF.

This clonotype turned up a few times. The gene calls are TRBV12-3 or TRBV12-4 and TRBJ2-1, with D tentatively TRBD2 (6 bases). There are 14 residues in the CDR3. Trimming stripped 5 bases from V and 6 bases from J, with 14 bases between. The CDR3 loop reads CASSPRTIANEQFF. The CDR3 DNA reads as TGTGCCAGCAGTCCTCGGACTATTGCCAATGAGCAGTTCTTC.

There are many counts of this clonotype. The V call is TRBV11-2, the J call TRBJ2-7; a possible D gene is TRBD2 (6 bases). Germline lookup yields CDR1 SGHAT and CDR2 FQNNGV. Deletions cut 1 base from V and 5 bases from J, with 18 bases between. This CDR3 comprises 16 residues. Here the CDR3 reads CASSLVFRPGSDEQYF. For the CDR3, the DNA is TGTGCCAGCAGCTTAGTGTTCCGCCCCGGGAGTGACGAGCAGTACTTC.

There are a few counts of this clonotype. The V and J genes are TRBV2 and TRBJ1-6; unclear D gene. Per the germline V gene, CDR1 is SNHLY and CDR2 is FYNNEI. V was clipped by 5 bases and J by 4 bases, with 12 bases between them. The CDR3 has 15 residues. The CDR3 bases are TGTGCCAGCAGTCCGGGCCCGGGGTATAATTCACCCCTCCACTTT. Amino acid sequence: CASSPGPGYNSPLHF.

This sequence joins TRBV9 and TRBJ2-7; TRBD1 is a possible D gene (6 bases). This CDR3 has 13 residues. Germline CDR1 SGDLS, CDR2 YYNGEE. Trimming left V 0 bases short and J 5 bases short, with 9 bases between. CDR3 sequence (DNA): TGTGCCAGCAGCGTAGAACAGGGTAACGAGCAGTACTTC. Translation: CASSVEQGNEQYF.

This clonotype has at least ten counts. The chain recombines TRBV6-5 with TRBJ2-7; 8 bases are shared with TRBD2. The CDR3 has 14 amino acids. V shed 3 bases, J shed 7 bases, and the junction held 8 bases outside the gene matches. Germline V gene sequence: CDR1 MNHEY, CDR2 SVGAGI. This CDR3 reads CASSYGREAGEQYF. CDR3 sequence (DNA): TGTGCCAGCAGTTATGGGCGGGAGGCGGGAGAGCAGTACTTC.

This clonotype was counted a few times. The chain uses TRBV2 and TRBJ2-7, with unresolved D. Trimming removed 7 bases at V and 2 bases at J, with 18 bases between. Germline assignment: CDR1 SNHLY and CDR2 FYNNEI. This CDR3 is built from 15 residues. CDR3 nucleotides: TGTGCCAGCACCCTCCGCCAAGGGTCAGCCTACGAGCAGTACTTC. It specifies CASTLRQGSAYEQYF.

This clonotype was seen many times. The chain has TRBV11-3 and TRBJ2-7, with a possible D match to TRBD1 (6 bases). The CDR3 has 15 residues. V shed 5 bases and J shed 5 bases, with 19 bases lying between them. CDR1 is SGHNT, CDR2 YENEEA, per germline. In DNA, the CDR3 is TGTGCCAGCAGCCGTACTGGACAGCCGTCCCACGAGCAGTACTTC. Its translation is CASSRTGQPSHEQYF.

This clonotype showed up just a few times. The chain links TRBV7-8 to TRBJ2-2; 9 bases are shared with TRBD1. The CDR3 is 16 amino acids. Germline V gene data show CDR1 as SGHVS and CDR2 as FQNEAQ. The J segment lost 4 bases and the V segment lost 3 bases, leaving 6 bases of the junction unmatched. The CDR3 nucleotides are TGTGCCAGCAGCTTCCGGGACAGGGATGGCACCGGGGAGCTGTTTTTT. This translates into CASSFRDRDGTGELFF.

This clonotype occurred many times. The V and J genes are TRBV7-8 and TRBJ2-7, with 10 bases aligning to TRBD1. This CDR3 has 14 amino acids. CDR1 is SGHVS, CDR2 FQNEAQ, per germline. V lost 5 bases, J lost 5 bases, and 6 bases stayed unmatched. The CDR3 DNA reads as TGTGCCAGCAGCCCCGGGACAGGGGCGCACGAGCAGTACTTC. Its translation: CASSPGTGAHEQYF.

This clonotype turned up a few times. The V call is TRBV15, the J call TRBJ2-3, with 7 positions matching TRBD2. Per the germline V gene, CDR1 is LNHNV and CDR2 is YYDKDF (reference sequence). The trim removed 1 base at V and 1 base at J, leaving 5 bases unmatched. The CDR3 has 16 amino acids. The DNA of the CDR3 is TGTGCCACCAGCAGAGGTACGGGGGGTCGCACAGATACGCAGTATTTT. Translated: CATSRGTGGRTDTQYF.

This clonotype was counted between two and nine times. The chain has TRBV29-1 and TRBJ1-2; no reliable D call. V gave up 7 bases and J gave up 3 bases, with 21 bases separating them. This CDR3 comprises 15 residues. In germline, CDR1 is SQVTM, CDR2 ANQGSEA. The DNA of the CDR3 is TGCAGCGGCTTCGATGTCGCTCGTTCACACTATGGCTACACCTTC. Translation: CSGFDVARSHYGYTF. Full variable domain (missing parts from reference TRBV29-1 and TRBJ1-2): SAVISQKPSRDICQRGTSLTIQCQVDSQVTMMFWYRQQPGQSLTLIATANQGSEATYESGFVIDKFPISRPNLTFSTLTVSNMSPEDSSIYLCSGFDVARSHYGYTFGSGTRLTVV.

This chain connects TRBV12-3 or TRBV12-4 to TRBJ2-1; 14 bases map to TRBD2. CDR3 length: 20 residues. V lost 5 bases to trimming and J lost 0 bases; unmatched junction nucleotides: 12. The CDR3 region has the DNA TGTGCCAGCAGTCCCGGGACTAGCGGGGGACTCTCTCACTCCTACAATGAGCAGTTCTTC. Translation gives CASSPGTSGGLSHSYNEQFF.

Ten or more counts support this clonotype. The chain combines TRBV28 with TRBJ2-2; no clear D. This CDR3 has 16 amino acids. Trimming removed 10 bases from V and 2 bases from J, with 20 bases in between. The germline CDR1 and CDR2 sequences are MDHEN and SYDVKM. CDR3 sequence (DNA): TGTGCCACCACATGGTTCGCCGCCGGAAACACCGGGGAGCTGTTTTTT. Its protein product is CATTWFAAGNTGELFF.